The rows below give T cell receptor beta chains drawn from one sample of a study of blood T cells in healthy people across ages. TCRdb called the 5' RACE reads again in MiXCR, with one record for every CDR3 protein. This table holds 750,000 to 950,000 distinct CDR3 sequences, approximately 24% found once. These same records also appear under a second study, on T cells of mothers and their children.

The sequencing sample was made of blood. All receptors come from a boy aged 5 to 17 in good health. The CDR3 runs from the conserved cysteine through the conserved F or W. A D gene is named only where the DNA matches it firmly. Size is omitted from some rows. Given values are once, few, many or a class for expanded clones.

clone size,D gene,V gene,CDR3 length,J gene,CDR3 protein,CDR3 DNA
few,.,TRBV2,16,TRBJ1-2,CASSELEGAANYGYTF,TGTGCCAGCAGTGAGCTCGAGGGTGCGGCTAACTATGGCTACACCTTC
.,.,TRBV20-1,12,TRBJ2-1,CSARDRGLLQFF,TGCAGTGCTAGAGATAGGGGACTGCTGCAGTTCTTC
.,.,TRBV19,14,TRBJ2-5,CASSPHRAEETQYF,TGTGCCAGTAGTCCCCACCGGGCCGAAGAGACCCAGTACTTC
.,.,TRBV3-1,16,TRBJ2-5,CASSRRGTDSKETQYF,TGTGCCAGCAGCCGCCGCGGAACGGACAGTAAAGAGACCCAGTACTTC
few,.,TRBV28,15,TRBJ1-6,CASTRRGRGVTPLHF,TGTGCCAGCACCCGGCGGGGCAGGGGAGTTACACCCCTCCACTTT
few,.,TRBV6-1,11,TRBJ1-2,CASSVIYGYTF,TGTGCCAGCAGTGTCATCTATGGCTACACCTTC
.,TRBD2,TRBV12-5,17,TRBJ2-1,CASGFVVSGDPYNEQFF,TGTGCTAGTGGTTTTGTGGTTAGCGGGGACCCCTACAATGAGCAGTTCTTC
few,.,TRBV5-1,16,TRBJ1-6,CASSLNQGIPSSPLHF,TGCGCCAGCAGCTTGAACCAGGGAATCCCAAGTTCACCCCTCCACTTT
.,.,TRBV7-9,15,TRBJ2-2,CASSRDGKYTGELFF,TGTGCCAGCAGCCGGGACGGAAAATACACCGGGGAGCTGTTTTTT
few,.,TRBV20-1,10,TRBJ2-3,CSSYTDTQYF,TGCAGTAGTTACACAGATACGCAGTATTTT
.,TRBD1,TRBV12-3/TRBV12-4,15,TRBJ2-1,CASRQTGSGTDEQFF,TGTGCCAGCAGGCAGACAGGGTCAGGTACCGATGAGCAGTTCTTC
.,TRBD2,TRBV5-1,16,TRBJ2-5,CASSLEVAGEGETQYF,TGCGCCAGCAGCTTGGAGGTAGCGGGGGAGGGAGAGACCCAGTACTTC
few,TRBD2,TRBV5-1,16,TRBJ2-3,CASSLPASGSTDTQYF,TGCGCCAGCAGCTTGCCGGCTAGCGGTAGCACAGATACGCAGTATTTT
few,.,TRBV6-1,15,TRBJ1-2,CASTSIQGADYGYTF,TGTGCCAGCACAAGCATCCAGGGCGCCGACTATGGCTACACCTTC
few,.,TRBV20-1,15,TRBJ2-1,CSASINQNLPHEQFF,TGCAGTGCTAGCATAAATCAAAACCTCCCGCATGAGCAGTTCTTC
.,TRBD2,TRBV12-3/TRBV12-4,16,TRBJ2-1,CASLTPGASGSNEQFF,TGTGCCAGCCTTACCCCAGGGGCTAGCGGGAGCAATGAGCAGTTCTTC
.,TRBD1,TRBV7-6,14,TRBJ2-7,CASNKGQGHYGQYF,TGTGCCAGCAACAAGGGACAGGGCCACTACGGGCAGTACTTC
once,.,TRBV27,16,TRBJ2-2,CASSPLFGGNTGELFF,TGTGCCAGCAGCCCCCTCTTCGGGGGGAACACCGGGGAGCTGTTTTTT
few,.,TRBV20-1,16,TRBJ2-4,CSAEGGLHGTKNIQYF,TGCAGTGCTGAAGGTGGTTTGCACGGAACCAAAAACATTCAGTACTTC
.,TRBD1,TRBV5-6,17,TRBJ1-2,CASSFRSGGAGNYGYTF,TGTGCCAGCAGCTTTCGATCAGGGGGCGCCGGGAACTATGGCTACACCTTC
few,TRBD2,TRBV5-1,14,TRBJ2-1,CARLSGGTRDEQFF,TGCGCCAGATTGAGCGGGGGGACTCGGGATGAGCAGTTCTTC
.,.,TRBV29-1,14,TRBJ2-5,CSVGGSGYIVAQYF,TGCAGCGTCGGAGGGTCCGGCTACATCGTAGCCCAGTACTTC
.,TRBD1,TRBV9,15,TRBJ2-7,CASSVSGQGSYEQYF,TGTGCCAGCAGCGTGTCGGGACAGGGGTCCTACGAGCAGTACTTC
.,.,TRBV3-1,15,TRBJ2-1,CASSSRGSRYNEQFF,TGTGCCAGCAGCTCGCGGGGCAGCCGCTACAATGAGCAGTTCTTC
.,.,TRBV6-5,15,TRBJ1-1,CASGAGKVMNTEAFF,TGTGCCAGCGGGGCGGGGAAAGTAATGAACACTGAAGCTTTCTTT
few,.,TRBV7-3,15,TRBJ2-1,CASSPQRGSYNEQFF,TGTGCCAGCAGCCCCCAACGGGGCTCCTACAATGAGCAGTTCTTC
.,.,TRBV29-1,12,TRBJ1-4,CSVAFANEKLFF,TGCAGCGTTGCCTTTGCGAATGAAAAACTGTTTTTT
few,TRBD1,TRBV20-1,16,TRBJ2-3,CSARPGQGWTTDTQYF,TGCAGTGCTAGACCCGGACAGGGGTGGACCACAGATACGCAGTATTTT
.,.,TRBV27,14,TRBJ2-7,CASSSWGTLNEQYF,TGTGCCAGCAGCTCTTGGGGGACCCTTAACGAGCAGTACTTC
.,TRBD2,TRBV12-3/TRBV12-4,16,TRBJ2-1,CASSYGTSGGANEQFF,TGTGCCAGCAGCTACGGGACTAGCGGGGGGGCCAATGAGCAGTTCTTC
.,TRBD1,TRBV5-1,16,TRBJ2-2,CASSSLPGGVSGELFF,TGCGCCAGCAGTTCGTTGCCAGGGGGCGTGTCCGGGGAGCTGTTTTTT
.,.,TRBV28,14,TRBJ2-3,CASSLMAVSYEQYF,TGTGCCAGCAGTTTAATGGCCGTGTCCTACGAGCAGTACTTT
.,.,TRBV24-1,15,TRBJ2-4,CATSDSGLAKNIQYF,TGTGCCACCAGTGACTCGGGGCTAGCCAAAAACATTCAGTACTTC
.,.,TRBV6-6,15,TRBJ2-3,CASSYSRDSTDTQYF,TGTGCCAGCAGTTACTCGCGGGATAGCACAGATACGCAGTATTTT
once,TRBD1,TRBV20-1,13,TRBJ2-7,CSALRQGLNEQYF,TGCAGTGCTCTCAGACAGGGTTTAAACGAGCAGTACTTC
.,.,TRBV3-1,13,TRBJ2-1,CASSQAMDNEQFF,TGTGCCAGCAGCCAGGCTATGGACAATGAGCAGTTCTTC
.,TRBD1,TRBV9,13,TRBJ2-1,CTSGRGLYNEQFF,TGTACTTCGGGTAGGGGGCTGTACAATGAGCAGTTCTTC
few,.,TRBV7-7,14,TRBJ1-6,CASSLGGDNSPLHF,TGTGCTAGCAGCCTGGGGGGTGATAATTCACCCCTCCACTTT
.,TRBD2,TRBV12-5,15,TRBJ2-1,CASGRTSGPVNEQFF,TGTGCTAGTGGACGGACTAGCGGGCCAGTCAATGAGCAGTTCTTC
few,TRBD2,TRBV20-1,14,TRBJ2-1,CSAPRTSGYNEQFF,TGCAGTGCCCCCCGGACTAGCGGCTACAATGAGCAGTTCTTC
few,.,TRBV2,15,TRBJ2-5,CASRPRTGPQETQYF,TGTGCCAGCAGACCCAGGACGGGGCCTCAAGAGACCCAGTACTTC
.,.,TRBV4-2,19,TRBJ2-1,CASSQPEGGQKTSYNEQFF,TGTGCCAGCAGCCAGCCCGAAGGTGGCCAGAAGACTTCCTACAATGAGCAGTTCTTC
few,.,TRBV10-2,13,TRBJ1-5,CASSVGVWQPQHF,TGCGCCAGCAGCGTCGGGGTATGGCAGCCCCAGCATTTT
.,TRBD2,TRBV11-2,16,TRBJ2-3,CASSISGAGITDTQYF,TGTGCCAGCAGCATCAGCGGGGCAGGGATCACAGATACGCAGTATTTT